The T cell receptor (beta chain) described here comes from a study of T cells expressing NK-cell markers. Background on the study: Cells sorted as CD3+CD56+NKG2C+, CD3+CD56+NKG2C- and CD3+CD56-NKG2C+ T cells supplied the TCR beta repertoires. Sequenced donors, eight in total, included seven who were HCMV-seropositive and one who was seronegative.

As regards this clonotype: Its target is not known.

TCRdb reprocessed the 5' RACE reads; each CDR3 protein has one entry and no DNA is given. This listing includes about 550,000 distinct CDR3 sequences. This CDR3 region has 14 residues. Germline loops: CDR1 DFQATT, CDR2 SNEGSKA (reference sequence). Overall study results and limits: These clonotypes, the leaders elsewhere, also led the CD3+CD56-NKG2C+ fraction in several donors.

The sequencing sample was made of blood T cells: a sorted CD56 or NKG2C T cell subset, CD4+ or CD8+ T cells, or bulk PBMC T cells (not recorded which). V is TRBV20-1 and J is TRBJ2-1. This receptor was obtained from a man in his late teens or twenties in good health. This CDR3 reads CSASRLQVYNEQFF.